These T cell receptor beta chains were read from a single sample in a study of cytomegalovirus exposure and HLA in healthy donors. Sequencing was performed with immunoSEQ multiplex PCR; in TCRdb, only in-frame clones are kept and a portion is missing. The table records 160,000 or so clones, 77% of them present only once. What was sequenced was PBMCs. These receptor sequences come from a young woman in good health and CMV-seronegative. Each CDR3 is given with its conserved first and last residue. The D gene is left open where the match is weak. Clone size is not always given. Where it is, it says once, few, many or a class for expanded clones.

j_gene | d_gene | abundance | v_gene | CDR3nt | CDR3aa
TRBJ1-1 | NA | NA | TRBV7-2 | TGTGCCACGAACAGGAACCCGAACACTGAAGCTTTCTTT | CATNRNPNTEAFF
TRBJ1-5 | TRBD1 | NA | TRBV5-1 | TGCGCCAGCAGCTGGGGGACAGGGAGCGGTCAGCCCCAGCATTTT | CASSWGTGSGQPQHF
TRBJ2-3 | NA | once | TRBV2 | TGTGCCAGCAGTGAGAGAAGTCGCACAGATACGCAGTATTTT | CASSERSRTDTQYF
TRBJ2-3 | TRBD1 | NA | TRBV27 | TGTGCCAGCACCCGGACCGGGACAGGGTTTCCAGATACGCAGTATTTT | CASTRTGTGFPDTQYF
TRBJ1-5 | TRBD1 | once | TRBV9 | TGTGCCAGCAGCCTGACAGACAGGGCGGGACAGCCCCAGCATTTT | CASSLTDRAGQPQHF
TRBJ2-2 | TRBD1 | NA | TRBV18 | TGTGCCAGCTCACCACGTGGGACAGCGAACACCGGGGAGCTGTTTTTT | CASSPRGTANTGELFF
TRBJ1-5 | NA | NA | TRBV6-5 | TGTGCCAGCAGGGCACAGGCGGGGAATCAGCCCCAGCATTTT | CASRAQAGNQPQHF
TRBJ2-3 | NA | few | TRBV30 | TGTGCCTGCCATCACAGGGAAACCCTCACAGATACGCAGTATTTT | CACHHRETLTDTQYF
TRBJ2-5 | NA | NA | TRBV29-1 | TGCAGCGTTGAGGGCGGGGAGGTGACCCAGTACTTC | CSVEGGEVTQYF
TRBJ2-5 | TRBD2 | NA | TRBV6-6 | TGTGCCAGCAGTTTGGGGGGGGACGCCCAAGAGACCCAGTACTTC | CASSLGGDAQETQYF
TRBJ1-4 | TRBD1 | few | TRBV29-1 | TGCAGCGTTGGGACAGGGGATGGCAGTGAAAAACTGTTTTTT | CSVGTGDGSEKLFF
TRBJ2-7 | TRBD1 | NA | TRBV4-1 | TGCGCCAGCAGCCAGACACCACAGGGGGAGATGAACGAGCAGTACTTC | CASSQTPQGEMNEQYF
TRBJ2-5 | TRBD2 | NA | TRBV5-1 | TGCGCCAGCAGCTTGGGACTAGCTGGGGAGCAGTACTTC | CASSLGLAGEQYF
TRBJ2-7 | NA | NA | TRBV15 | TGTGCCACCAGCAGGGGGAGGGAGCAGTACTTC | CATSRGREQYF
TRBJ2-3 | TRBD2 | NA | TRBV5-1 | TGCGCCAGCAGCTTGGTTGCGGGGGGGGATACGCAGTATTTT | CASSLVAGGDTQYF
TRBJ1-5 | NA | NA | TRBV5-1 | TGCGCCAGCAGCTTGAGTTGGGGGGATCAGCCCCAGCATTTT | CASSLSWGDQPQHF
TRBJ2-2 | NA | few | TRBV5-1 | TGCGCCAGCAGCTCCCGGACTGTCTCCGGTGATGGGGAGCTGTTTTTT | CASSSRTVSGDGELFF
TRBJ1-1 | NA | NA | TRBV6-6 | TGTGCCAGCAGTTACGAGGGTATGAACACTGAAGCTTTCTTT | CASSYEGMNTEAFF
TRBJ2-5 | TRBD2 | NA | TRBV5-1 | TGCGCCAGCAGCTTGGTGGCGGGGGAATCGGAGACCCAGTACTTC | CASSLVAGESETQYF
TRBJ1-3 | NA | NA | TRBV19 | TGTGCCAGTAGTACGTTACAGGGAATCTCTGGAAACACCATATATTTT | CASSTLQGISGNTIYF